Following are 29 T cell receptor beta chains from one sample sequenced in a study of blood T cell repertoires in COVID-19. The repertoire was sequenced with immunoSEQ multiplex PCR; TCRdb's copy has only in-frame clones and lacks some. The table has about 190,000 clones, around 84% seen once; the top ten hold 15% to 20%. Specimen: peripheral blood. The receptors come from a human donor in a cohort sampled during active COVID-19.

The rearrangement joins TRBV7-2 to TRBJ2-3; 7 bases are a match to TRBD1. Trimming removed 5 bases from V and 2 bases from J; junction bases left unmatched: 7. In germline, CDR1 is SGHTA, CDR2 FQGNSA. CDR3 size: 15 residues. CDR3 sequence: CASSPTGTPTDTQYF. The CDR3 coding sequence is TGTGCCAGCAGCCCGACAGGGACCCCCACAGATACGCAGTATTTT.

The CDR3 DNA follows: TGTGCCAGTAGTTTTGGCCGGACTCGGGGACAGCCCCAGCATTTT. This gives the protein CASSFGRTRGQPQHF. This chain links TRBV19 with TRBJ1-5, with D hard to call. The CDR3 totals 15 residues. The germline CDR1 and CDR2 sequences are LNHDA and SQIVND (reference sequence). Trimming took 5 bases from V and 7 from J, leaving 18 bases between them.

The chain has TRBV10-3 and TRBJ2-1, with D possibly being TRBD1 (6 bases). Germline V gives CDR1 ENHRY, CDR2 SYGVKD. The CDR3 is 14 residues long. With 0 bases removed from V and 7 bases from J, the gap between germline ends came to 10 bases. Written as DNA, the CDR3 is TGTGCCATCAGTGAGTCCAGGGGCGGAAATGAGCAGTTCTTC. This translates into CAISESRGGNEQFF.

The chain has TRBV2 and TRBJ1-6, with D uncertain. The V gene's germline CDR1 is SNHLY and CDR2 FYNNEI. There are 13 residues in the CDR3. The ends were cut back, 5 bases at V and 8 bases at J, with 10 bases in the middle. The CDR3 loop reads CASSSVPDSPLHF. The DNA of the CDR3 is TGTGCCAGCAGTAGCGTGCCCGATTCACCCCTCCACTTT.

This chain links TRBV6-4 with TRBJ2-5, with 7 bases that match TRBD1. Germline V gene data show CDR1 as MRHNA and CDR2 as SNTAGT. V shed 0 bases and J 4 bases; nucleotides not matched to a gene: 5. The CDR3 runs 15 residues. CDR3 protein: CASSDSTGVGETQYF. CDR3 nucleotide sequence: TGTGCCAGCAGTGACTCAACAGGGGTGGGAGAGACCCAGTACTTC.

The chain employs TRBV12-3 or TRBV12-4 and TRBJ1-1, with TRBD1 matching over 7 bases. V lost 5 bases and J lost 1; bases outside the gene matches: 1. CDR3 length: 13 residues. The CDR3: CASSRQGNTEAFF. The CDR3 DNA is TGTGCCAGCAGTCGACAGGGGAACACTGAAGCTTTCTTT.

The chain recombines TRBV5-1 with TRBJ2-3; possible D gene TRBD2, 5 bases. CDR3 length equals 13 residues. The V gene lost 6 bases and the J gene lost 4 bases, with 12 bases spanning the gap. Germline assignment: CDR1 SGHRS and CDR2 YFSETQ. The DNA for the CDR3 is TGCGCCAGCACCCCCCTGAGGGCAGATACGCAGTATTTT. This sequence encodes CASTPLRADTQYF. Drawing the rest from reference TRBV5-1 and TRBJ2-3, the complete variable domain is KAGVTQTPRYLIKTRGQQVTLSCSPISGHRSVSWYQQTPGQGLQFLFEYFSETQRNKGNFPGRFSGRQFSNSRSEMNVSTLELGDSALYLCASTPLRADTQYFGPGTRLTVL.

The chain carries TRBV27 and TRBJ2-2; 12 positions agree with TRBD2. The CDR3 extends over 17 amino acids. The J segment lost 2 bases and the V segment lost 6 bases, leaving 7 bases of the junction unmatched. The germline V gene encodes CDR1 MNHEY and CDR2 SMNVEV (reference sequence). Here the CDR3 DNA reads TGTGCCAGCAGACTGAGTGGACTAGCGGGAAACACCGGGGAGCTGTTTTTT. Its translation: CASRLSGLAGNTGELFF.

This sequence joins TRBV20-1 and TRBJ2-7; D not certain. Germline CDR1 reads DFQATT; CDR2 reads SNEGSKA (reference sequence). The CDR3 is made up of 9 amino acids. The CDR3 sequence is CKWQVEQYV. CDR3 nucleotide sequence: TGCAAGTGGCAGGTCGAGCAGTACGTC.

The chain links TRBV7-2 to TRBJ1-2; D not certain. The CDR3 totals 15 residues. Germline CDR1 reads SGHTA; CDR2 reads FQGNSA. The V and J ends lost 0 bases and 7 bases respectively, with 15 bases between them. CDR3 protein: CASSLAPTEGSGYTF. In nucleotides, the CDR3 is TGTGCCAGCAGCTTAGCCCCGACCGAGGGTAGTGGCTACACCTTC.

This chain uses TRBV28 with TRBJ2-5; TRBD2 might be the D (6 bases). The CDR3 covers 17 residues. Germline V lookup: CDR1 MDHEN, CDR2 SYDVKM. V shed 4 bases and J shed 3 bases, with 21 bases lying between them. CDR3 residues: CASSSTMEGYRKETQYF. As DNA, the CDR3 is TGTGCCAGCAGTTCCACCATGGAGGGTTACAGAAAAGAGACCCAGTACTTC.

The gene calls are TRBV6-5 and TRBJ1-3; 7 bases map to TRBD1. With 5 bases clipped from V and 5 bases from J, the junction kept 6 bases outside the gene matches. The CDR3 loop spans 14 amino acids. CDR1 and CDR2 from the germline V gene are MNHEY and SVGAGI. The CDR3 nucleotides read TGTGCCAGCAGTATAGACAGGGATAGAAACACCATATATTTT. Translating gives CASSIDRDRNTIYF.

The V call is TRBV19, the J call TRBJ2-1; 9 nucleotides match TRBD2. The CDR3 is 16 amino acids. V lost 6 bases to trimming and J lost 2 bases; unmatched junction nucleotides: 8. Per germline, CDR1 LNHDA and CDR2 SQIVND (reference sequence). The chain's CDR3 is CASRVAGDGTYNEQFF. The CDR3 nucleotides read TGTGCCAGTAGGGTAGCGGGAGATGGGACCTACAATGAGCAGTTCTTC.

The rearrangement joins TRBV19 to TRBJ1-2; D perhaps matches TRBD1 (6 bases). CDR1 and CDR2 (germline): LNHDA, SQIVND (reference sequence). The CDR3 is 14 residues long. V lost 4 bases and J 5 bases, leaving 14 bases between the germline ends. CDR3 sequence: CASSTPGHRYGYTF. In nucleotides, the CDR3 is TGTGCCAGTAGTACTCCGGGACACCGATATGGCTACACCTTC. Supplemented by reference TRBV19 and TRBJ1-2, the full variable domain reads DGGITQSPKYLFRKEGQNVTLSCEQNLNHDAMYWYRQDPGQGLRLIYYSQIVNDFQKGDIAEGYSVSREKKESFPLTVTSAQKNPTAFYLCASSTPGHRYGYTFGSGTRLTVV.

V gene TRBV10-1 combines with J gene TRBJ2-1; TRBD2 aligns across 10 bases. The ends lost 4 bases at V and 7 bases at J; junction bases unmatched: 13. The CDR3 consists of 17 residues. In germline, CDR1 is WNHNN, CDR2 SYGVQD (reference sequence). CDR3 DNA: TGCGCCAGCAGTGGGACCGGAGAGCGGGGGGGCCGTAATGAGCAGTTCTTC. This encodes CASSGTGERGGRNEQFF.

This clone was seen only once. The chain is built from TRBV7-7 and TRBJ2-1; 7 bases line up with TRBD2. Germline trimming cut 3 bases from V and 9 bases from J; bases unmatched to any gene: 2. The CDR3 is 12 amino acids. Germline V gives CDR1 SSHAT, CDR2 FNYEAQ (reference sequence). The CDR3 reads CASSLTGGEQFF. CDR3 DNA: TGTGCCAGCAGCTTGACGGGGGGTGAGCAGTTCTTC.

The rearrangement links TRBV2 to TRBJ1-5, with a possible D match to TRBD1 (5 bases). CDR3 size: 13 residues. Germline V gene data show CDR1 as SNHLY and CDR2 as FYNNEI. Between the trimmed V and J ends, which lost 5 bases and 5 bases, there was a span of 10 bases. CDR3 DNA sequence: TGTGCCAGCAGTCTGGGGCCCGATCAGCCCCAGCATTTT. This gives the protein CASSLGPDQPQHF.

This clone has just one count. The chain recombines TRBV2 with TRBJ2-3; TRBD2 matches 12 bases. The V and J ends lost 3 bases and 3 bases, in that order; junction bases with no gene match: 7. Germline CDR1 is SNHLY and CDR2 is FYNNEI. The CDR3 loop spans 17 amino acids. In DNA, the CDR3 is TGTGCCAGCAGTGAGACCCCTAGCGGGGGGGAGACAGATACGCAGTATTTT. This gives the protein CASSETPSGGETDTQYF.

In DNA form, the CDR3 reads TGTGCCAGCAGTTACTCCCGGGGGGTACAGCAAGAGACCCAGTACTTC. Translated: CASSYSRGVQQETQYF. The chain uses TRBV6-5 and TRBJ2-5; 7 bases align to TRBD2. Germline CDR1 and CDR2: MNHEY and SVGAGI. The CDR3 extends over 16 amino acids. V shed 0 bases and J 2 bases; nucleotides not matched to a gene: 6.

The V and J genes are TRBV5-1 and TRBJ2-7; 8 positions agree with TRBD1. Germline CDR1 reads SGHRS; CDR2 reads YFSETQ. V was pared by 8 bases and J by 6 bases, with 13 bases of the junction left unmatched. CDR3 size: 14 residues. The CDR3: CASTYVTGASEQYF. The CDR3 region has the DNA TGCGCCAGTACGTACGTGACAGGGGCTTCCGAGCAGTACTTC.

The J gene is TRBJ1-1, the V gene TRBV3-1 (or the pseudogene TRBV3-2); 7 bases align to TRBD1. V dropped 4 bases and J dropped 7; count of bases not matched to a gene: 9. Germline CDR1 and CDR2: LGHDT and YNNKEL (reference sequence). The CDR3 contains 14 residues. The DNA for the CDR3 is TGTGCCAGCAGCCCGACAGGGTTCGGTGGTGAAGCTTTCTTT. Its translation is CASSPTGFGGEAFF.

The chain joins TRBV29-1 to TRBJ2-2; D gene ambiguous. Germline lookup yields CDR1 SQVTM and CDR2 ANQGSEA. The CDR3 extends over 13 amino acids. V was pared by 7 bases and J by 2 bases, with 11 bases between. The CDR3 spells CSAQWSNTGELFF. DNA of the CDR3: TGCAGCGCCCAGTGGTCAAACACCGGGGAGCTGTTTTTT.

V and J are TRBV6-6 and TRBJ1-2; D unresolved. There are 12 residues in the CDR3. The V end lost 1 base, the J end lost 8 bases, and 8 bases lay between the germline ends. Per the germline V gene, CDR1 is MNHNY and CDR2 is SVGAGI (reference sequence). For the CDR3, the DNA is TGTGCCAGCAGTTACTTGGAGGGCGGCTACACCTTC. This translates into CASSYLEGGYTF.

The chain uses TRBV21-1 and TRBJ1-2; the D call TRBD1 from the table was never checked on the DNA. TRBV21-1 is a pseudogene locus. The CDR3 covers 16 residues. The CDR3 DNA follows: TGTGCCAGCAGCAAAGTTAAACACAGGGAAGAGGGCGGCTACACCTTC. This encodes CASSKVKHREEGGYTF.

V gene TRBV12-3 or TRBV12-4 combines with J gene TRBJ2-5; D is unclear. V shed 5 bases and J shed 5 bases, with 9 bases lying between them. The length of the CDR3 is 12 residues. The CDR3: CASSTGVETQYF. CDR3 sequence (DNA): TGTGCCAGCAGTACGGGTGTCGAGACCCAGTACTTC.

The chain combines TRBV4-1 with TRBJ2-6; 7 nucleotides match TRBD1. Unmatched junction bases numbered 5, after V lost 5 bases and J lost 4 bases. The CDR3 has 15 residues. Germline assignment: CDR1 MGHRA and CDR2 YSYEKL. This CDR3 reads CASSDRVVGANVLTF. The CDR3 nucleotides are TGCGCCAGCAGCGACAGGGTTGTGGGGGCCAACGTCCTGACTTTC.

This chain uses TRBV5-1 with TRBJ1-1; D is unclear. Looked up from germline, CDR1 is SGHRS and CDR2 is YFSETQ. The CDR3 has 16 residues. V gave up 7 bases and J gave up 0 bases, with 19 bases separating them. The CDR3 nucleotides read TGCGCCAGCTGCCCGGACCCGGGGTCGTTGAACACTGAAGCTTTCTTT. It yields the protein CASCPDPGSLNTEAFF.

The genes are TRBV6-5 and TRBJ1-2, with D perhaps TRBD1 (6 bases). V lost 6 bases and J 4 bases, leaving 15 bases between the germline ends. Per the germline V gene, CDR1 is MNHEY and CDR2 is SVGAGI. This CDR3 region has 14 residues. The CDR3 nucleotides read TGTGCCAGCAGGGGGGAGGGGGGAACCTATGGCTACACCTTC. Translating it yields CASRGEGGTYGYTF.

The genes are TRBV7-8 and TRBJ2-2; 13 positions agree with TRBD2. Germline CDR1 is SGHVS and CDR2 is FQNEAQ. The length of the CDR3 is 15 residues. The ends lost 5 bases at V and 7 bases at J; junction bases unmatched: 4. CDR3 DNA: TGTGCCAGCAGCGGACTAGCGGGAGTTGGCGGGGAGCTGTTTTTT. Protein sequence: CASSGLAGVGGELFF.